Listed here are 7 T cell receptor beta chains from one sample, sequenced in a study of human T cells and chemical hapten exposure. One entry per CDR3 protein results from TCRdb running MiXCR on the RACE reads. The table shows tens of thousands of distinct CDR3 sequences, with roughly a tenth occurring only once. Documented time point: pre-sensitization, week 0. The treatment is: therapeutic diphenylcyclopropenone sensitization with weekly scalp DPC. The sample was whole blood, taken in connection with sensitization to the hapten diphenylcyclopropenone (DPC). The receptor source for this set is a middle-aged woman with alopecia areata. Some clones in this sample may be carry-over from other donors' samples.

This clonotype was observed a handful of times. The V call is TRBV7-2, the J call TRBJ1-2, with 9 bases lining up with TRBD1. In germline, CDR1 is SGHTA, CDR2 FQGNSA. The CDR3 has 14 amino acids. V gave up 3 bases and J gave up 6 bases; unmatched junction bases: 5. The CDR3 sequence: CASSFNRGRDGYTF. CDR3 DNA sequence: TGTGCCAGCAGCTTCAACAGGGGGCGCGATGGCTACACCTTC.

This chain uses TRBV27 with TRBJ1-2, with unresolved D. Germline V gene sequence: CDR1 MNHEY, CDR2 SMNVEV (reference sequence). The ends were cut back, 6 bases at V and 10 bases at J, with 6 bases in the middle. The CDR3 is 9 residues long. CDR3 sequence reads: CASRPSYTF. CDR3 bases: TGTGCCAGCAGACCCTCCTACACCTTC.

In this sample, this clonotype turned up a few times. The chain couples TRBV7-2 to TRBJ2-6; D gene uncertain. Germline values: CDR1 SGHTA, CDR2 FQGNSA. V dropped 0 bases and J dropped 2 bases, with 11 bases sitting between them. The CDR3 extends over 17 amino acids. The CDR3 DNA is TGTGCCAGCAGCTTAGCGGCCAGCCCGCCTGGGGCCAACGTCCTGACTTTC. The encoded protein is CASSLAASPPGANVLTF.

V usage is TRBV16 and J usage is TRBJ1-2; D remains unclear. Germline V gene sequence: CDR1 KGHSY, CDR2 FQNENV. The ends were cut back, 2 bases at V and 6 bases at J, with 13 bases in the middle. The CDR3 length is 14 residues. CDR3 protein: CASSQKAGSDGYTF. CDR3 in DNA: TGTGCCAGCAGCCAAAAAGCAGGCTCCGATGGCTACACCTTC.

This clonotype was found a few times. The chain links TRBV20-1 to TRBJ1-5, with 9 bases identical to TRBD1. With V trimmed by 5 bases and J by 7 bases, 9 bases remained unmatched. CDR3 size: 14 residues. From germline, CDR1 is DFQATT and CDR2 SNEGSKA (reference sequence). For the CDR3, the DNA is TGCAGTGCTGGGTTACAGGGGGCTCGACAGCCCCAGCATTTT. The encoded protein is CSAGLQGARQPQHF.

This clonotype was recorded many times. As DNA, the CDR3 is TGCGCCAGCAGCCAAGAGGCACGACTCACAGATACGCAGTATTTT. This encodes CASSQEARLTDTQYF. The chain recombines TRBV4-1 with TRBJ2-3; D is undetermined. The CDR3 consists of 15 residues. CDR1 MGHRA and CDR2 YSYEKL come from the germline V gene. Trimming left V 0 bases short and J 2 bases short, with 9 bases between.

This clonotype was seen many times. The chain joins TRBV4-1 to TRBJ2-7; D is undetermined. CDR1 MGHRA and CDR2 YSYEKL come from the germline V gene. Trimming took 4 bases from V and 6 from J, leaving 13 bases between them. This CDR3 comprises 13 residues. The CDR3 loop is CASSLGPLTEQYF. CDR3 sequence (DNA): TGCGCCAGCAGCCTTGGACCTCTAACCGAGCAGTACTTC.